The 7 T cell receptor beta chains below come from one sample, sequenced in a study of T cell clonotyping in hematopoietic cell transplantation. As to time point: recipient sample about 28 days before transplant, after cytoreduction. Sequenced by immunoSEQ multiplex PCR; TCRdb stores in-frame clones only, minus some. Among roughly 30,000 clones listed, 82% were seen once. The sequencing here drew on peripheral blood mononuclear cells, taken before stem cell transplant. The receptors derive from a man aged 35 to 55 with acute myeloid leukemia. Some clones in this sample may be carry-over from other donors' samples.

The chain is built from TRBV6-6 and TRBJ1-3, with D maybe TRBD1 (6 bases). V was clipped by 4 bases and J by 2 bases, with 9 bases between them. The CDR3 covers 14 residues. Germline V gene sequence: CDR1 MNHNY, CDR2 SVGAGI (reference sequence). The CDR3 nucleotides read TGTGCCAGCAGTTCCCGGACAGCTGGAAACACCATATATTTT. This encodes CASSSRTAGNTIYF.

This rearrangement joins TRBV7-6 to TRBJ2-7, with 7 bases lining up with TRBD1. V was clipped by 4 bases and J by 2 bases; unmatched bases: 8. The CDR3 contains 15 residues. CDR1 is SGHVS, CDR2 FNYEAQ, per germline. CDR3 sequence: CASSYPGQTPYEQYF. The CDR3 DNA is TGTGCCAGCAGCTATCCGGGACAGACACCCTACGAGCAGTACTTC. The whole variable domain, remainder taken from reference TRBV7-6 and TRBJ2-7, is GAGVSQSPRYKVTKRGQDVALRCDPISGHVSLYWYRQALGQGPEFLTYFNYEAQQDKSGLPNDRFSAERPEGSISTLTIQRTEQRDSAMYRCASSYPGQTPYEQYFGPGTRLTVT.

The rearrangement joins TRBV11-2 to TRBJ2-3; TRBD2 matches at 9 bases. The CDR3 length is 16 residues. CDR1 and CDR2 (germline): SGHAT, FQNNGV. The junction had 11 bases not matched to a gene; V was cut back by 5 bases and J by 5 bases. CDR3 sequence reads: CASSQGFSGRGDTQYF. CDR3 nucleotides: TGTGCCAGCAGCCAGGGATTTAGCGGGAGAGGAGATACGCAGTATTTT.

This clone was seen a handful of times. The chain employs TRBV9 and TRBJ2-5; the D gene is possibly TRBD1 (5 bases). This CDR3 comprises 14 residues. The V gene lost 0 bases and the J gene lost 4 bases, with 10 bases spanning the gap. From germline, CDR1 is SGDLS and CDR2 YYNGEE. The DNA for the CDR3 is TGTGCCAGCAGCGTAGTAGGGGCAGGAGAGACCCAGTACTTC. The encoded protein is CASSVVGAGETQYF. Filled out from reference TRBV9 and TRBJ2-5, the complete variable domain reads DSGVTQTPKHLITATGQRVTLRCSPRSGDLSVYWYQQSLDQGLQFLIQYYNGEERAKGNILERFSAQQFPDLHSELNLSSLELGDSALYFCASSVVGAGETQYFGPGTRLLVL.

This chain joins TRBV27 and TRBJ2-1; 8 nucleotides line up with TRBD2. CDR1 is MNHEY, CDR2 SMNVEV, per germline (reference sequence). The CDR3 length is 14 residues. V trimming: 4 bases; J trimming: 6 bases; junction bases outside the gene matches: 5. CDR3 DNA sequence: TGTGCCAGCAGTTGGCGGGGGGCTGGCAATGAGCAGTTCTTC. Translated: CASSWRGAGNEQFF.

This chain connects TRBV2 to TRBJ2-6; D possibly uses TRBD1 or TRBD2 (5 bases each). Trimming stripped 6 bases from V and 0 bases from J, with 21 bases between. This CDR3 contains 19 residues. Germline values: CDR1 SNHLY, CDR2 FYNNEI. DNA of the CDR3: TGTGCCAGCAGGGCTCGAGGGTGGGGGAGCATCTCTGGGGCCAACGTCCTGACTTTC. It is translated as CASRARGWGSISGANVLTF. The entire variable domain, with the rest obtained from reference TRBV2 and TRBJ2-6, is as follows: EPEVTQTPSHQVTQMGQEVILRCVPISNHLYFYWYRQILGQKVEFLVSFYNNEISEKSEIFDDQFSVERPDGSNFTLKIRSTKLEDSAMYFCASRARGWGSISGANVLTFGAGSRLTVL.

The gene calls are TRBV10-3 and TRBJ1-4, with D unclear. The CDR3 contains 14 residues. CDR1 and CDR2 from the germline V gene are ENHRY and SYGVKD. The ends were cut back, 6 bases at V and 2 bases at J, with 10 bases in the middle. This CDR3 reads CAISRENTNEKLFF. The CDR3 DNA is TGTGCCATCAGCCGGGAAAACACTAATGAAAAACTGTTTTTT.